Sequencing of this TCR beta chain was carried out in a study of blood T cell repertoires in COVID-19. The CDR3 has 14 residues. Trimming removed 1 base from V and 5 bases from J, with 10 bases in between. Per the germline V gene, CDR1 is SGHNT and CDR2 is YYREEE (reference sequence). Only in-frame clones appear in the TCRdb table, and some are missing; sequencing was by immunoSEQ multiplex PCR. The data show more than 150,000 clones, about 83% seen once. The TCR was taken from a woman between 70 and 85 years old with COVID-19, enrolled during active disease. This chain uses TRBV5-4 with TRBJ2-1, with D possibly matching TRBD1 (7 bases). The specimen was peripheral blood. The CDR3 sequence: CASSLQGGNNEQFF. The DNA of the CDR3 is TGTGCCAGCAGCTTGCAGGGGGGTAACAATGAGCAGTTCTTC.